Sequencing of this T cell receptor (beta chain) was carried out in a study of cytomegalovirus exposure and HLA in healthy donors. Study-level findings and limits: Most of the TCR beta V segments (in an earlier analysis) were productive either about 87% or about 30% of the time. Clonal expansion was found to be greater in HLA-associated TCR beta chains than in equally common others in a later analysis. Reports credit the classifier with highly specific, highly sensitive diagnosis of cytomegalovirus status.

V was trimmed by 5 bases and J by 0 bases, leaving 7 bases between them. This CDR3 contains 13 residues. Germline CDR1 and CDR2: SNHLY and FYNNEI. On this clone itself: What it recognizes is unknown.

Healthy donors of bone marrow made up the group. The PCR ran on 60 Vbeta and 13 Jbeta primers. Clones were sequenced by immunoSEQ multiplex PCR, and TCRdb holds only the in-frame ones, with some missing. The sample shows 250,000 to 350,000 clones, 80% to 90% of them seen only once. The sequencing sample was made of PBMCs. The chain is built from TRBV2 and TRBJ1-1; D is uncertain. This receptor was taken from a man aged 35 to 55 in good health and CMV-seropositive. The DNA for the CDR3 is TGTGCCAGCAGTCGGGATTTGAACACTGAAGCTTTCTTT. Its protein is CASSRDLNTEAFF.